These 21 T cell receptor beta chains were sequenced from one sample in a study of blood T cell repertoires in COVID-19. Assay used: immunoSEQ multiplex PCR; TCRdb lists only in-frame clones, some missing. The sample lists roughly 380,000 clones; roughly 90% were seen once. Sequences were obtained from peripheral blood. The receptors stem from a woman aged 55-70 years with COVID-19, enrolled during active disease.

The V and J genes are TRBV2 and TRBJ1-2; 9 bases fit TRBD1. From germline, CDR1 is SNHLY and CDR2 FYNNEI. Losses at the gene ends were 8 bases for V and 7 bases for J; bases not matched to a gene: 11. The CDR3 has 14 residues. In DNA form, the CDR3 reads TGTGCCAGCGCAGTGGGGGACAGGGACGTTGGCTACACCTTC. It specifies CASAVGDRDVGYTF.

V gene TRBV18 combines with J gene TRBJ1-4, with 8 bases that match TRBD1. There are 16 residues in the CDR3. The junction had 6 bases not matched to a gene; V was cut back by 1 base and J by 5 bases. Germline values: CDR1 KGHSH, CDR2 LQKENI. The CDR3 nucleotides read TGTGCCAGCTCACCACAGAACCGGGACAGGAATGAAAAACTGTTTTTT. Protein sequence: CASSPQNRDRNEKLFF.

The chain is built from TRBV11-2 and TRBJ2-1, with 7 bases lining up with TRBD1. This CDR3 has 16 residues. J gave up 7 bases and V 5 bases, and 14 bases lay outside the gene matches. The germline V gene has CDR1 SGHAT and CDR2 FQNNGV. As DNA, the CDR3 is TGTGCCAGCAGCATCTGGACAGGAGGAATCTTAAATGAGCAGTTCTTC. Its protein product is CASSIWTGGILNEQFF.

The sample holds a few counts of this clone. This chain uses TRBV2 with TRBJ1-5; D possibly corresponds to TRBD1 (5 bases). V shed 4 bases and J shed 4 bases, with 14 bases lying between them. The CDR3 spans 15 residues. Germline CDR1 is SNHLY and CDR2 is FYNNEI. The CDR3 nucleotides read TGTGCCAGCAGTGTAAGGGGCTTCTCAAATCAGCCCCAGCATTTT. It codes for CASSVRGFSNQPQHF. Full variable domain (remainder filled in from reference TRBV2 and TRBJ1-5): EPEVTQTPSHQVTQMGQEVILRCVPISNHLYFYWYRQILGQKVEFLVSFYNNEISEKSEIFDDQFSVERPDGSNFTLKIRSTKLEDSAMYFCASSVRGFSNQPQHFGDGTRLSIL.

The table lists this clone with a count of one. The CDR3 is CATSDPTANTGELFF. The CDR3 region has the DNA TGTGCCACCAGTGACCCAACAGCAAACACCGGGGAGCTGTTTTTT. The chain couples TRBV24-1 to TRBJ2-2; no clear D gene. This CDR3 spans 15 amino acids. The germline gives CDR1 KGHDR, CDR2 SFDVKD. The V end lost 4 bases, the J end lost 2 bases, and 10 bases lay between the germline ends.

The chain uses TRBV10-3 and TRBJ2-1; TRBD2 matches at 8 bases. CDR1 and CDR2 from the germline V gene are ENHRY and SYGVKD. The CDR3 extends over 16 amino acids. Trimming at V came to 3 bases and at J to 2 bases, leaving 6 bases not matched to a gene. CDR3 sequence (DNA): TGTGCCATCAGTGACCCGGGACTAGGTCCCTACAATGAGCAGTTCTTC. Its protein product is CAISDPGLGPYNEQFF.

The chain employs TRBV5-6 and TRBJ1-5; possibly TRBD1 for D (6 bases). Deletions cut 0 bases from V and 2 bases from J, with 12 bases between. Germline values: CDR1 SGHDT, CDR2 YYEEEE. This CDR3 is built from 16 residues. The CDR3 region has the DNA TGTGCCAGCAGCTTGGAAGGGGGATTAGGCAATCAGCCCCAGCATTTT. Its protein is CASSLEGGLGNQPQHF.

The V gene is TRBV7-8, the J gene TRBJ1-5; D is undetermined. The germline V gene encodes CDR1 SGHVS and CDR2 FQNEAQ. Trimming removed 5 bases at V and 9 bases at J, with 17 bases between. This CDR3 has 14 residues. The CDR3 reads CASSTSRALGPQHF. CDR3 in DNA: TGTGCCAGCAGCACCTCTCGAGCCCTAGGGCCCCAGCATTTT.

The V gene is TRBV15, the J gene TRBJ2-3, with 8 positions matching TRBD1. The ends lost 1 base at V and 3 bases at J; junction bases unmatched: 6. This CDR3 is 16 amino acids long. Germline V gene sequence: CDR1 LNHNV, CDR2 YYDKDF (reference sequence). CDR3 region: CATSRVRTGLTDTQYF. DNA of the CDR3: TGTGCCACCAGCAGAGTAAGGACAGGGCTGACAGATACGCAGTATTTT.

The J gene is TRBJ2-2, the V gene TRBV6-5; 7 bases are shared with TRBD1. CDR3 length equals 15 residues. Germline V CDR1 and CDR2: MNHEY, SVGAGI. V dropped 6 bases and J dropped 8; count of bases not matched to a gene: 12. The CDR3 is CASRTDRASRGELFF. The CDR3 DNA follows: TGTGCCAGCAGAACCGACAGGGCCAGTAGAGGGGAGCTGTTTTTT.

V gene TRBV7-8 combines with J gene TRBJ1-2; 10 bases line up with TRBD1. The CDR3 totals 15 residues. V trimming: 5 bases; J trimming: 3 bases; junction bases outside the gene matches: 6. CDR1 SGHVS and CDR2 FQNEAQ come from the germline V gene. The CDR3 region has the DNA TGTGCCAGCAGCCCAGGACAGGGGGATCACTATGGCTACACCTTC. This encodes CASSPGQGDHYGYTF.

The chain combines TRBV7-9 with TRBJ2-5; D not resolved. The length of the CDR3 is 12 residues. Germline V gene data show CDR1 as SEHNR and CDR2 as FQNEAQ (reference sequence). V was pared by 5 bases and J by 5 bases, with 9 bases between. CDR3 coding DNA: TGTGCCAGCAGCCCCGTTTCGGAGACCCAGTACTTC. Its translation: CASSPVSETQYF.

The V call is TRBV18, the J call TRBJ2-1; TRBD1 agrees at 7 bases. Trimming cost V 0 bases and J 2 bases; bases outside gene matches: 1. Per germline, CDR1 KGHSH and CDR2 LQKENI. The CDR3 contains 15 residues. CDR3 sequence: CASSPPGQAYNEQFF. The CDR3 bases are TGTGCCAGCTCACCACCAGGACAGGCCTACAATGAGCAGTTCTTC.

Only one count was recorded for this clone. This chain uses TRBV23-1 with TRBJ1-2; 8 positions match TRBD1. Being an ORF, TRBV23-1 has a function that is uncertain. The CDR3 has 15 amino acids. V lost 0 bases, J lost 4 bases, and 4 bases stayed unmatched. CDR3 sequence (DNA): TGCGCCAGCAGTCAATCGGACAGGGTAATCTATGGCTACACCTTC. As protein: CASSQSDRVIYGYTF.

J is TRBJ2-1 and V is TRBV7-3; D possibly corresponds to TRBD1 (6 bases). Trimming stripped 2 bases from V and 10 bases from J, with 12 bases between. CDR1 SGHTA and CDR2 FQGTGA come from the germline V gene. The CDR3 has 13 residues. The CDR3 loop reads CASSLAGAGEQFF. The CDR3 DNA follows: TGTGCCAGCAGCTTAGCAGGGGCCGGAGAGCAGTTCTTC.

V gene TRBV5-4 combines with J gene TRBJ1-1, with D hard to call. V shed 4 bases and J shed 5 bases, with 21 bases lying between them. The CDR3 spans 16 residues. Germline V CDR1 and CDR2: SGHNT, YYREEE (reference sequence). CDR3 in DNA: TGTGCCAGCAGCCCAGGACCCGGGAGGCGGGGTACTGAAGCTTTCTTT. Amino acid sequence: CASSPGPGRRGTEAFF.

The table lists this clone with a count of one. The chain recombines TRBV6-6 with TRBJ1-2; 9 bases map to TRBD1. The CDR3 length is 14 residues. From germline, CDR1 is MNHNY and CDR2 SVGAGI (reference sequence). J was trimmed by 7 bases and V by 2 bases; bases with no gene match: 5. In nucleotides, the CDR3 is TGTGCCAGCAGTTACGGTGGGACAGGGAGTGGCTACACCTTC. Protein sequence: CASSYGGTGSGYTF.

This clone was seen a single time. The V call is TRBV6-1, the J call TRBJ1-1; TRBD1 might be the D (5 bases). The germline V gene has CDR1 MNHNS and CDR2 SASEGT. Trimming shortened V by 1 base and J by 1 base, and 7 bases separated the two germline ends. CDR3 size: 14 residues. The CDR3 here is CASSEGGGNTEAFF. CDR3 nucleotides: TGTGCCAGCAGTGAAGGGGGGGGGAACACTGAAGCTTTCTTT.

This rearrangement joins TRBV3-1 (or the pseudogene TRBV3-2) to TRBJ2-7; possibly TRBD2 for D (6 bases). The V gene's germline CDR1 is LGHDT and CDR2 YNNKEL (reference sequence). V shed 6 bases and J shed 6 bases, with 15 bases lying between them. This CDR3 is built from 13 residues. The CDR3: CASRNALGGEQYF. The DNA of the CDR3 is TGTGCCAGCAGAAATGCGCTGGGAGGCGAGCAGTACTTC.

This chain uses TRBV5-5 with TRBJ1-6; perhaps TRBD1 as D (6 bases). The germline gives CDR1 SGHKS, CDR2 YYEKEE (reference sequence). This CDR3 has 15 amino acids. Trimming took 3 bases from V and 5 from J, leaving 12 bases between them. This CDR3 is CASSSSDSHNSPLHF. The CDR3 nucleotides read TGTGCCAGCAGCTCTTCGGACAGCCATAATTCACCCCTCCACTTT.

This sequence joins TRBV28 and TRBJ1-5, with TRBD1 identical over 8 bases. The CDR3 covers 15 residues. The trim removed 5 bases at V and 2 bases at J, leaving 5 bases unmatched. CDR1 and CDR2 from the germline V gene are MDHEN and SYDVKM. CDR3 nucleotides: TGTGCCAGCAGTGCCGGACAGGGTGGCAATCAGCCCCAGCATTTT. This gives the protein CASSAGQGGNQPQHF.